This entry features one TCR beta chain sequence. What it binds is unknown. The sample belongs to a study of CD8 T cells in Susac syndrome. Broader study findings: Maximal CD8+ clonal expansion in Susac was observed within TEMRA cells and among active patients. In total CD8+ repertoires, sixteen Susac-specific public clones were found, and in CD8+ TEMRA repertoires, roughly 5 were found.

Roughly 0.5 to 1 ug RNA was reverse transcribed with random hexamers. Amplification of TCR beta CDR3 was carried out by immunoSEQ multiplex PCR, which covered 54 Vbeta and 13 Jbeta segments. TCRdb re-called the immunoSEQ multiplex PCR reads through MiXCR, storing one row per CDR3 protein. Of around 130,000 distinct CDR3 sequences in the sample, around 94% were seen once. This CDR3 is built from 14 residues. CDR1 MNHNS and CDR2 SASEGT come from the germline V gene. The germline V and J ends were trimmed by 1 base and 3 bases, with 7 bases remaining between them. CD8+ and CD4+ T cells were negatively isolated; TEMRA cells were FACS-enriched.

The sample comprised CD8+ T cells from PBMCs. This TCR came from a human donor with Susac syndrome. This chain connects TRBV6-1 to TRBJ1-5, with unresolved D. The CDR3 sequence is CASSEGGSNQPQHF. CDR3 sequence (DNA): TGTGCCAGCAGTGAAGGAGGTTCCAATCAGCCCCAGCATTTT.